The sequence of this T cell receptor beta chain was determined in a study of blood T cell repertoires in COVID-19. Study summary: The United States, Italy and Spain provided the acute and convalescent COVID-19 samples. PBMCs, B-cell-depleted T cells, or T cells provided the cDNA or gDNA that made up the material.

This table comes from immunoSEQ multiplex PCR, and its TCRdb copy is limited to in-frame clones, with some not included. This sample has some 260,000 clones; approximately 79% occur once, and the top ten carry approximately 5%. With 4 bases clipped from V and 4 bases from J, the junction kept 4 bases outside the gene matches. This CDR3 has 14 amino acids. Per germline, CDR1 SGHTS and CDR2 YDEGEE. The source of this sequence is an elderly woman with active or convalescent COVID-19. This chain connects TRBV5-8 to TRBJ2-2; 7 nucleotides agree with TRBD1. The sequenced material came from peripheral blood. The CDR3 protein is CASSEYRGTGELFF. CDR3 DNA sequence: TGTGCCAGCAGCGAGTACAGGGGCACCGGGGAGCTGTTTTTT. The full variable domain, with the rest looked up from reference TRBV5-8 and TRBJ2-2, is EAGVTQSPTHLIKTRGQQATLRCSPISGHTSVYWYQQALGLGLQFLLWYDEGEERNRGNFPPRFSGRQFPNYSSELNVNALELEDSALYLCASSEYRGTGELFFGEGSRLTVL.